This paragraph covers one TCR beta chain sequence. Antigen: not known. This record comes from a study of T-cell reconstitution after alpha-beta-depleted transplantation in children. Researchers prepared the TCRbeta library using unique molecular identifiers, the study reports. In TCRdb, the PCR reads were re-called with MiXCR into one record per CDR3 protein. Among 84,000 or so distinct CDR3 sequences, around 16% were seen once, and the ten largest hold about 19%. Whole-study results and caveats: About two months after transplant, alpha-beta T cells reportedly came from several hundred expanded graft clones. T-cell numbers and diversity one year post-transplant derived largely from freshly generated T cells. Certain patients had high TCRbeta diversity at day 60, and it came from recipient T cells and thymic progenitors that survived.

The CDR3 contains 11 residues. Trimming left V 6 bases short and J 6 bases short, with 7 bases between. Germline V CDR1 and CDR2: LNHDA, SQIVND (reference sequence). The receptor's source is a male patient aged 2 to 9 who had a stem cell transplant for acute lymphoblastic leukemia, so the T cells may come from the graft donor. The rearrangement uses TRBV19 and TRBJ2-3; no clear D. The sequencing used PBMCs, mostly from graft donor cells, collected 180 days after TCRalphabeta/CD19-depleted stem cell transplant. The CDR3 DNA reads TGTGCCAGTAGACTCACGGATACGCAGTATTTT. This translates into CASRLTDTQYF.